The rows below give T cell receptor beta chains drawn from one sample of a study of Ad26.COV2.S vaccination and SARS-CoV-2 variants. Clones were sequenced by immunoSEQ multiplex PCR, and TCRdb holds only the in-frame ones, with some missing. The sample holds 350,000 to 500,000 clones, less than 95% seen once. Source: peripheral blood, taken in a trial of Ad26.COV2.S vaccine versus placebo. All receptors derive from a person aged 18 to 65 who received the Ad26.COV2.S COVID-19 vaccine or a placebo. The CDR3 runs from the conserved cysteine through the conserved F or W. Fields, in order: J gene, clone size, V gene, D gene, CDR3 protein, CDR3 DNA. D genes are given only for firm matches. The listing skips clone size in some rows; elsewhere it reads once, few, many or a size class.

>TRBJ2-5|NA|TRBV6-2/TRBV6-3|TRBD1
CASSLQGATKTQYF
TGTGCCAGCAGTTTACAGGGGGCCACGAAGACCCAGTACTTC
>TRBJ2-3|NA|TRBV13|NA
CASSLYGDTADTQYF
TGTGCCAGCAGCTTATACGGAGACACGGCAGATACGCAGTATTTT
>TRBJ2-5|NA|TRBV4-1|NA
CASSAGQGVQETQYF
TGCGCCAGCAGCGCAGGGCAGGGAGTACAAGAGACCCAGTACTTC
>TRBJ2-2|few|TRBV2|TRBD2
CASWREGQTGELFF
TGTGCCAGCTGGCGGGAGGGGCAAACCGGGGAGCTGTTTTTT
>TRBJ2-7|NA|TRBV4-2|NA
CASSQHDRSYEQYF
TGTGCCAGCAGCCAGCACGACAGATCCTACGAGCAGTACTTC
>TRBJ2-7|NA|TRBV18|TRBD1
CASSPSYRGHEQYF
TGTGCCAGCTCACCTTCCTACAGGGGCCACGAGCAGTACTTC
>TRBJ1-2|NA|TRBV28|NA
CASSLGPPQGHYGYTF
TGTGCCAGCAGTTTAGGTCCTCCACAGGGTCACTATGGCTACACCTTC
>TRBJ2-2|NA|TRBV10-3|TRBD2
CAISREGLYTGELFF
TGTGCCATCAGCCGGGAGGGCCTATACACCGGGGAGCTGTTTTTT
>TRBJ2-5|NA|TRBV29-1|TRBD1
CSVGGSGQGPRETQYF
TGCAGCGTTGGGGGAAGTGGACAGGGCCCTCGCGAGACCCAGTACTTC
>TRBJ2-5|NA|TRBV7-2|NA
CASSSGLGQQETQYF
TGTGCCAGCAGCTCGGGCCTAGGACAGCAAGAGACCCAGTACTTC
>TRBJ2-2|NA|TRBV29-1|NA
CSVVGTENTGELFF
TGCAGCGTTGTAGGGACTGAGAACACCGGGGAGCTGTTTTTT
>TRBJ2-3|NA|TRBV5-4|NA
CASSNQAGGSKSTDTQYF
TGTGCCAGCAGCAATCAAGCAGGTGGGAGTAAGAGCACAGATACGCAGTATTTT
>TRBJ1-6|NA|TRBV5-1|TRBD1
CASSLVGQGLNSPLHF
TGCGCCAGCAGCTTGGTGGGACAGGGGCTAAATTCACCCCTCCACTTT
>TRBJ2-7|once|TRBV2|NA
CASSQPDSHEQYF
TGTGCCAGCAGTCAGCCTGACAGTCACGAGCAGTACTTC
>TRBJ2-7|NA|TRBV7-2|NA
CASSLPTYEQYF
TGTGCCAGCAGCTTACCAACTTACGAGCAGTACTTC
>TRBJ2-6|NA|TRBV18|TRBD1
CASSPPTRQGTRSGANVLTF
TGTGCCAGCTCACCACCGACAAGACAGGGGACGCGCTCTGGGGCCAACGTCCTGACTTTC
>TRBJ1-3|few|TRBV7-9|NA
CASSPKGKSGNTIYF
TGTGCCAGCAGCCCCAAAGGGAAGTCTGGAAACACCATATATTTT
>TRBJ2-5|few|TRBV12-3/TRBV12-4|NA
CASSLGLRETQYF
TGTGCCAGCAGTTTGGGTCTGAGAGAGACCCAGTACTTC
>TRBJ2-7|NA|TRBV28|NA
CASQGFRDRADYEQYF
TGTGCCAGCCAGGGTTTCCGGGACCGCGCGGACTACGAGCAGTACTTC
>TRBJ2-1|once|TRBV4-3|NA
CASSQDQEYFYNEQFF
TGCGCCAGCAGCCAAGATCAGGAGTACTTTTACAATGAGCAGTTCTTC
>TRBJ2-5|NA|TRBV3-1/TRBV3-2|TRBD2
CASSQAASGETQYF
TGTGCCAGCAGCCAAGCGGCTAGCGGGGAGACCCAGTACTTC
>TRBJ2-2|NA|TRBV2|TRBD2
CASQTSGSGTGELFF
TGTGCCAGCCAGACTAGCGGGAGTGGCACCGGGGAGCTGTTTTTT
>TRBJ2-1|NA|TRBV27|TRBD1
CASSFGQGANEQFF
TGTGCCAGCAGTTTCGGACAGGGGGCTAATGAGCAGTTCTTC
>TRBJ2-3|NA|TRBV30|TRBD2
CAWSSGRGGGTDTQYF
TGTGCCTGGTCTAGCGGGAGGGGGGGAGGCACAGATACGCAGTATTTT
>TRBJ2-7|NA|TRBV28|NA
CASSRGVGYEQYF
TGTGCCAGCAGTCGAGGCGTTGGCTACGAGCAGTACTTC
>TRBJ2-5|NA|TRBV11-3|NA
CASSLGDTPKGTQYF
TGTGCCAGCAGCTTAGGGGACACTCCTAAAGGGACCCAGTACTTC
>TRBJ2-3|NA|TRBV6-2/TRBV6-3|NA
CASSSSGTDTQYF
TGTGCCAGCAGCAGTAGCGGCACAGATACGCAGTATTTT
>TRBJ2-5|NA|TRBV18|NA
CASSRASGETQYF
TGTGCCAGCTCGCGGGCGTCCGGGGAGACCCAGTACTTC
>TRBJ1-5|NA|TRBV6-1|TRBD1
CASSEASGGGQPQHF
TGTGCCAGCAGTGAAGCTTCAGGGGGCGGTCAGCCCCAGCATTTT
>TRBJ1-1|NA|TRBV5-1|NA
CASSFEAGNTEAFF
TGCGCCAGCAGCTTCGAGGCTGGAAACACTGAAGCTTTCTTT
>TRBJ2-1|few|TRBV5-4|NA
CASTWGGTYNEQFF
TGTGCCAGCACCTGGGGAGGGACATACAATGAGCAGTTCTTC
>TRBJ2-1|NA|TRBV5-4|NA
CASSLAGASYNEQFF
TGTGCCAGCAGCTTGGCGGGGGCCTCCTACAATGAGCAGTTCTTC
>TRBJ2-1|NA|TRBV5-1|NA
CASSLDYDSYNEQFF
TGCGCCAGCAGCTTGGATTATGACTCCTACAATGAGCAGTTCTTC
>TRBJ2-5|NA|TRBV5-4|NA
CASTRQNQETQYF
TGTGCCAGCACCAGACAGAACCAAGAGACCCAGTACTTC
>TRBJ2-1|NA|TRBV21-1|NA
CASSAEGSGLAGGYSSYNEQFF
TGTGCCAGCAGCGCCGAGGGGTCCGGGCTAGCGGGAGGTTACAGCTCCTACAATGAGCAGTTCTTC
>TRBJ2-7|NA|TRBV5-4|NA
CASSLAGRYEQYF
TGTGCCAGCAGCTTGGCCGGAAGGTACGAGCAGTACTTC
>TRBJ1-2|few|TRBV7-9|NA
CASSLGGEYTF
TGTGCCAGCAGCTTAGGTGGGGAGTACACCTTC
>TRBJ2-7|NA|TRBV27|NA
CASSLLSGEGRYEQYF
TGTGCCAGCAGTTTACTAAGCGGCGAGGGACGGTACGAGCAGTACTTC
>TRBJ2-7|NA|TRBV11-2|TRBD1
CASSWAGGYEQYF
TGTGCCAGCAGCTGGGCAGGGGGATACGAGCAGTACTTC
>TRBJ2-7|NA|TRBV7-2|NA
CASSPQQGDEQYF
TGTGCCAGCAGCCCCCAACAGGGAGACGAGCAGTACTTC
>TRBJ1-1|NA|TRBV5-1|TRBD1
CASSLGPRQGDRNTEAFF
TGCGCCAGCAGCTTGGGCCCTCGACAGGGGGATCGGAACACTGAAGCTTTCTTT